The 13 T cell receptor beta chains reported below all come from one sample, sequenced in a study of T cells in women clearing cervical HPV infection. The protocol was immunoSEQ multiplex PCR, while the TCRdb copy is restricted to in-frame clones and leaves out a portion. Recorded for this sample: tens of thousands of clones. Input material: blood buffy coat. The receptors come from a woman between 18 and 75 years old with a cervical HPV16 infection that either progressed to CIN3+ or cleared (not recorded which).

Points on this clone: Relative to the germline gene, one junction end is altered; a read error may explain this. Read data end 3 residues before the CDR3 end; the end is taken from the germline J gene. The chain is built from TRBV2 and TRBJ1-3; no clear D. The CDR3 is made up of 13 amino acids. Looked up from germline, CDR1 is SNHLY and CDR2 is FYNNEI. The DNA read from the CDR3 is TGTGCCAGCAGTGAATCCGCTGGCAACACC. It translates to CASSESAGNT. The whole CDR3 sequence reads CASSESAGNTIYF. Complete variable domain (other parts from reference TRBV2 and TRBJ1-3): EPEVTQTPSHQVTQMGQEVILRCVPISNHLYFYWYRQILGQKVEFLVSFYNNEISEKSEIFDDQFSVERPDGSNFTLKIRSTKLEDSAMYFCASSESAGNTIYFGEGSWLTVV.

As to this clone: The CDR3 goes on 3 residues after the read ends, and that part is filled in from the germline J gene. V and J are TRBV23-1 and TRBJ1-3; 11 positions agree with TRBD1. TRBV23-1 is noted as an ORF with a role that remains uncertain. This CDR3 comprises 17 residues. Trimming cost V 7 bases and J 0 bases; bases outside gene matches: 8. The CDR3 region is CASILPGQGDSGNTIYF. The CDR3 bases that were read are TGCGCCAGCATACTACCGGGACAGGGGGACTCTGGAAACACC.

About this clone itself: The missing CDR3 end, 3 residues past where the read stops, is filled in from the germline J gene. The chain uses TRBV9 and TRBJ2-7, with 7 nucleotides matching TRBD1. The V segment lost 3 bases and the J segment 2 bases; nucleotides outside the gene matches: 5. This CDR3 is 14 amino acids long. The germline gives CDR1 SGDLS, CDR2 YYNGEE. CDR3 region: CASSAAGGTYEQYF. Incomplete CDR3 DNA: TGTGCCAGCAGCGCCGCAGGGGGAACCTACGAG.

In regard to this clone: The read terminates 3 residues ahead of where the CDR3 ends, so the germline J gene completes it. The genes are TRBV30 and TRBJ1-5; possibly TRBD1 for D (5 bases). The germline V and J ends were trimmed by 1 base and 7 bases, with 8 bases remaining between them. This CDR3 is 12 amino acids long. Germline assignment: CDR1 GTSNPN and CDR2 SVGIG (reference sequence). The covered CDR3 bases are TGTGCCTGGAGTGCCGACAGACAGCCC. Its translation: CAWSADRQP. The full CDR3 reads CAWSADRQPQHF.

Points on this clone: The read finishes 3 residues shy of the CDR3 end, and the germline J gene is used to complete it. The chain has TRBV19 and TRBJ1-5, with D possibly TRBD1 on 6 matching bases. CDR1 and CDR2 (germline): LNHDA, SQIVND (reference sequence). There are 16 residues in the CDR3. Trimming stripped 5 bases from V and 8 bases from J, with 22 bases between. This CDR3 reads CASSPSQGSGAKPQHF. Incomplete CDR3 DNA: TGTGCCAGTAGTCCCTCGCAGGGGAGTGGGGCAAAGCCC. The full variable domain, completed using reference TRBV19 and TRBJ1-5, is DGGITQSPKYLFRKEGQNVTLSCEQNLNHDAMYWYRQDPGQGLRLIYYSQIVNDFQKGDIAEGYSVSREKKESFPLTVTSAQKNPTAFYLCASSPSQGSGAKPQHFGDGTRLSIL.

The covered CDR3 bases are TGTGCCAGCAGCTTGCGGACAGGGAGCTACGAG. Residues: CASSLRTGSYE. The CDR3 in full is CASSLRTGSYEQYF. The chain links TRBV7-7 to TRBJ2-7; TRBD1 matches at 8 bases. The CDR3 is cut off 3 residues early in the read; its end comes from the germline J gene. Germline V CDR1 and CDR2: SSHAT, FNYEAQ (reference sequence). The V segment lost 3 bases and the J segment 3 bases; nucleotides outside the gene matches: 4. CDR3 length: 14 residues.

About this clone itself: The read halts 3 residues ahead of the CDR3 end, with the missing end drawn from the germline J gene. The genes are TRBV20-1 and TRBJ2-1; TRBD1 matches at 8 bases. The CDR3 spans 15 residues. The V gene end was trimmed by 5 bases and the J gene end by 3 bases; junction bases not matched to a gene: 9. Germline values: CDR1 DFQATT, CDR2 SNEGSKA (reference sequence). CDR3 DNA, as far as it was read: TGCAGTGCTGGGGGATGGGGGACAGGCTACAATGAG. Residues: CSAGGWGTGYNE. The full CDR3 protein is CSAGGWGTGYNEQFF.

On this clone: The read halts 3 residues ahead of the CDR3 end, with the missing end drawn from the germline J gene. The V call is TRBV11-2, the J call TRBJ2-5; D remains ambiguous. This CDR3 region has 12 residues. Trimming stripped 2 bases from V and 5 bases from J, with 6 bases between. The germline CDR1 and CDR2 sequences are SGHAT and FQNNGV. This chain's CDR3 is CASSLPRETQYF. Incomplete CDR3 DNA: TGTGCCAGCAGCTTACCCCGGGAGACC.

The DNA read from the CDR3 is TGTGCCAGTAGTGAGGGACTTGTCGGGGAG. This translates into CASSEGLVGE. The full-length CDR3 reads as CASSEGLVGELFF. This chain joins TRBV19 and TRBJ2-2, with D possibly being TRBD2 (6 bases). The read ends 3 residues shy of where the CDR3 ends; the end is completed using the germline J gene. V lost 5 bases to trimming and J lost 7 bases, with 11 bases between them. CDR1 is LNHDA and CDR2 is SQIVND in the germline V gene (reference sequence). The CDR3 runs 13 residues.

The covered CDR3 bases are TGTGCCAGCAGTAAACGCGGGTTTTGGCAAACCTACGAG. The encoded protein is CASSKRGFWQTYE. The entire CDR3 protein reads CASSKRGFWQTYEQYF. The V and J genes are TRBV28 and TRBJ2-7; a possible D gene is TRBD2 (5 bases). The DNA ends 3 residues before the CDR3 does, and the rest of the CDR3 is filled in from the germline J gene. V lost 5 bases to trimming and J lost 2 bases, with 19 bases between them. The CDR3 sequence is 16 residues long. CDR1 is MDHEN, CDR2 SYDVKM, per germline.

On this clone: Read data end 3 residues before the CDR3 end; the end is taken from the germline J gene. The V and J genes are TRBV6-2 or TRBV6-3 and TRBJ1-2, with TRBD1 matching 8 bases. Trimming at V came to 4 bases and at J to 5 bases, leaving 9 bases not matched to a gene. The CDR3 loop spans 15 amino acids. In germline, CDR1 is MNHEY, CDR2 SVGEGT. CDR3 region: CASSLQTGARYGYTF. The sequenced part of the CDR3 DNA is TGTGCCAGCAGTTTACAGACAGGGGCGCGATATGGC.

Regarding this clone: The CDR3 end lies 3 residues beyond the end of the read and is filled in from the germline J gene. The chain joins TRBV5-1 to TRBJ1-2; weak D call: TRBD1 (5 bases). This CDR3 has 14 residues. Germline CDR1 and CDR2: SGHRS and YFSETQ. CDR3 residues: CASSLAGPKDGYTF. Incomplete CDR3 DNA: TGCGCCAGCAGCTTAGCGGGACCGAAGGACGGC.

On this clone itself: The sequenced fragment ends 3 residues before the CDR3 boundary, so the rest is inferred from the germline J gene. This chain links TRBV2 with TRBJ1-5; 7 bases align to TRBD1. The CDR3 sequence is 15 residues long. Germline trimming cut 6 bases from V and 0 bases from J; bases unmatched to any gene: 5. Germline-derived CDR1 and CDR2 are SNHLY and FYNNEI. CDR3 protein: CASRGQIHSNQPQHF. Incomplete CDR3 DNA: TGTGCCAGCAGGGGACAGATACATAGCAATCAGCCC.